This T cell receptor (beta chain) was sequenced in a study of blood T cell repertoires in COVID-19. At the level of the study: Samples came from the United States, Italy and Spain, spanning acute and convalescent COVID-19. T cells, B-cell-depleted T cells, or PBMCs provided the cDNA or gDNA that served as material.

CDR3 length equals 20 residues. Germline loops: CDR1 SGHNT, CDR2 YENEEA. The V and J ends lost 2 bases and 6 bases, in that order; junction bases with no gene match: 20. In the study's own analysis: How many nucleated cells were present was estimated from reference gene primer amplification. Using immunoSEQ multiplex PCR, the repertoire was profiled, and TCRdb retains in-frame clones only, with some absent. V, J and clone size are those of that table, while D and trimming were read from the DNA. Here the sample spans a few hundred thousand clones, approximately 87% being singletons. This chain uses TRBV11-3 with TRBJ2-2; 8 bases agree with TRBD2. The TCR originated in a man aged 60 to 69 with acute or convalescent COVID-19. The sample taken for sequencing was peripheral blood. The CDR3, as DNA: TGTGCCAGCAGCTTACATGTGGAGGTCTTTTCCAGCGGGAGTTCCGGGGAGCTGTTTTTT. As protein: CASSLHVEVFSSGSSGELFF.